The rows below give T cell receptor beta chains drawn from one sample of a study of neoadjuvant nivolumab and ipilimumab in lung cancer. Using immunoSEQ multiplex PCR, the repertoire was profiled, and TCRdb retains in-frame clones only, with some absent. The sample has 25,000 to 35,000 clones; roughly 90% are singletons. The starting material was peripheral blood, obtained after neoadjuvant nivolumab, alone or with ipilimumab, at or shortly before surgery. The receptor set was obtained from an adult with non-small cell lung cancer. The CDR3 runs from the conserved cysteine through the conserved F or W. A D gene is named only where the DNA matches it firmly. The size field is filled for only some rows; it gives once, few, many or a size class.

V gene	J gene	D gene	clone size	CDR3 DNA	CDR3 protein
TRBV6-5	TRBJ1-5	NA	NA	TGTGCCAGCAGTTACAGAGGGCTGGAGAATCAGCCCCAGCATTTT	CASSYRGLENQPQHF
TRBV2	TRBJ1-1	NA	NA	TGTGCCAGCATACAGGGATTGAGGACTGAAGCTTTCTTT	CASIQGLRTEAFF
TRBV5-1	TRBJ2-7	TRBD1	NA	TGCGCCAGCAGCTTAACAGCCGGGACAGGGCGAACCTACGAGCAGTACTTC	CASSLTAGTGRTYEQYF
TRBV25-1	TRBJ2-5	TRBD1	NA	TGTGCCAGCAGTTCCTCGGGACAGGGGGCTTCGGAGACCCAGTACTTC	CASSSSGQGASETQYF
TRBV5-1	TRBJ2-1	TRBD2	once	TGCGCCAGCAGCTTGGTCCTAGCGGGAGATGAGCAGTTCTTC	CASSLVLAGDEQFF
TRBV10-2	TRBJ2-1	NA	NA	TGCGCCAGCAGTGTGAAAGAGGAGGGTGAGCAGTTCTTC	CASSVKEEGEQFF
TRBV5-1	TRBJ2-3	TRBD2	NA	TGCGCCAGCAGCTTGGAACTAGCGGACACAGATACGCAGTATTTT	CASSLELADTDTQYF
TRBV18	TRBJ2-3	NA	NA	TGTGCCAGCTCACCACCAAGCACAGATACGCAGTATTTT	CASSPPSTDTQYF
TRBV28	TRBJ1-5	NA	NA	TGTGCCAGCAGTACCCGAGGGGGGATTAATCAGCCCCAGCATTTT	CASSTRGGINQPQHF
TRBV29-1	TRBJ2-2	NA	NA	TGCAGCGTTGGAACAGGGTGGGAGCTGTTTTTT	CSVGTGWELFF
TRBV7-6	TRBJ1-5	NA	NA	TGTGCCAGCAGCTTAAAACGGCCAGATTATAGCAATCAGCCCCAGCATTTT	CASSLKRPDYSNQPQHF
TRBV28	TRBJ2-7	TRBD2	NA	TGTGCCAGCAGACGAAGCGGGAGCTCCTACGAGCAGTACTTC	CASRRSGSSYEQYF
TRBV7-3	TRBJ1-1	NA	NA	TGTGCCAGCAGCTTAGATCCGGGGATCGGAGCTTTCTTT	CASSLDPGIGAFF
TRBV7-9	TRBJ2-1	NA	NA	TGTGCCAGCAGCTTAGGACAGGCGAACAATGAGCAGTTCTTC	CASSLGQANNEQFF
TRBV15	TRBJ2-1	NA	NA	TGTGCCACCAGCAGAGGGGACACCTTCTCCTACAATGAGCAGTTCTTC	CATSRGDTFSYNEQFF
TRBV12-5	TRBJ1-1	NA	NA	TGTGCTAGTGGTTTGACGGCAGGGACCACTGAAGCTTTCTTT	CASGLTAGTTEAFF
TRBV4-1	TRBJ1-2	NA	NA	TGCGCCAGCAGCCAAGATCCAGGGCAGCCCTATGGCTACACCTTC	CASSQDPGQPYGYTF
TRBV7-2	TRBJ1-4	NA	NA	TGTGCCAGCAGCCCGGGGCGTGGAAAACTGTTTTTT	CASSPGRGKLFF
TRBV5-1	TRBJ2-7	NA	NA	TGCGCCAGCAGCCCGTGGGGAGGGGGCAAATACGAGCAGTACTTC	CASSPWGGGKYEQYF
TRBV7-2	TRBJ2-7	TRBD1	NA	TGTGCCAGCAGCTTGGACGGGACAGGGCTTTACGAGCAGTACTTC	CASSLDGTGLYEQYF
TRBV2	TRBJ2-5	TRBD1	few	TGTGCCAGCAGTATGGACAGGGCTCAAGAGACCCAGTACTTC	CASSMDRAQETQYF
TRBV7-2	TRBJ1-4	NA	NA	TGTGCCAGCAGCTTAGTTACGGGGGGGAATGAAAAACTGTTTTTT	CASSLVTGGNEKLFF
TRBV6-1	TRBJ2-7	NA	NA	TGTGCCAGCAGTGGAGGTGTCCCCACCTACGAGCAGTACTTC	CASSGGVPTYEQYF
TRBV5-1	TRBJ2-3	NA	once	TGCGCCAGCAGCTTGACAGATACGCAGTATTTT	CASSLTDTQYF
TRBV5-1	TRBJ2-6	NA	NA	TGCGCCAGCAGCCTTTCAGGGGGGGCCAACGTCCTGACTTTC	CASSLSGGANVLTF
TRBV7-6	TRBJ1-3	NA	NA	TGTGCCAGCAGCTTATCCTTCACAGGGCACTCTGGAAACACCATATATTTT	CASSLSFTGHSGNTIYF
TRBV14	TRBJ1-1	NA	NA	TGTGCCAGCAGCCCGACACGGGCGGTAACTGAAGCTTTCTTT	CASSPTRAVTEAFF
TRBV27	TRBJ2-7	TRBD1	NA	TGTGCCAGCGGCCCAGGGGGCGCTTTCTACGAGCAGTACTTC	CASGPGGAFYEQYF
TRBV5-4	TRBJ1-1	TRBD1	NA	TGTGCCAGCAGCCGGACAGGGGGCTCCGCTGAAGCTTTCTTT	CASSRTGGSAEAFF
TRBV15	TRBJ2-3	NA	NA	TGTGCCACCAGCAGAGATAGGAGGACCACAGATACGCAGTATTTT	CATSRDRRTTDTQYF
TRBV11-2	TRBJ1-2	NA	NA	TGTGCCAGCAGCACGGGAAGGCTTAATTATGGCTACACCTTC	CASSTGRLNYGYTF
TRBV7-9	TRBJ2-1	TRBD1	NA	TGTGCCAGCAGCCCCCCGGGACAGTACAATGAGCAGTTCTTC	CASSPPGQYNEQFF
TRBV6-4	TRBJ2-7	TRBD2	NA	TGTGCCAGCAGTGAAGAGGGGACTAGCGGTCCCTACGAGCAGTACTTC	CASSEEGTSGPYEQYF
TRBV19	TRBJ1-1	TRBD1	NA	TGTGCCAGCACAACCTCACCGGGACAGGGGGCTTCGTTAGCTTTCTTT	CASTTSPGQGASLAFF
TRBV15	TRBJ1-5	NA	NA	TGTGCCACCAGCAGAGGGAAGGCAGGGGAAGGTTGGGCCCAGCATTTT	CATSRGKAGEGWAQHF
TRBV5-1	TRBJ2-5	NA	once	TGCGCCAGCAGCTGGGGACGTTTTTTACAAGAGACCCAGTACTTC	CASSWGRFLQETQYF
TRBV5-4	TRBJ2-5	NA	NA	TGTGCCAGCAGCCAATCCGGCCGAGAGACCCAGTACTTC	CASSQSGRETQYF
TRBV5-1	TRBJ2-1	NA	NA	TGCGCCAGCAGCTTCATGACAGACAATGAGCAGTTCTTC	CASSFMTDNEQFF
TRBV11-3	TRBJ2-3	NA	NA	TGTGCCAGCAGCTTAGGCCAGGGATCAGATACGCAGTATTTT	CASSLGQGSDTQYF
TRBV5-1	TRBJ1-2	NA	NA	TGCGCCAGCAGCTTGGAGCTAGGCAGGTCTAACTATGGCTACACCTTC	CASSLELGRSNYGYTF
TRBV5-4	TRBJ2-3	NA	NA	TGTGCCAGCAGCTGGACTACTAGCACAGATACGCAGTATTTT	CASSWTTSTDTQYF
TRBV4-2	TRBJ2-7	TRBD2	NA	TGTGCCAGCAGCCAAGACGCCAGCGGGGTCTACGAGCAGTACTTC	CASSQDASGVYEQYF
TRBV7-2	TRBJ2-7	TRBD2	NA	TGTGCCAGCAGCCTGGATAGCGGGAGAGGGAGCTACGAGCAGTACTTC	CASSLDSGRGSYEQYF
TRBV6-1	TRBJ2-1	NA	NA	TGTGCCAGCATGCAGGTCCCAGGGGGGCTCAATGAGCAGTTCTTC	CASMQVPGGLNEQFF
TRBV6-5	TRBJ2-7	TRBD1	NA	TGTGCCAGCAGTAAAGGACAGGCTGCCCTCTACGAGCAGTACTTC	CASSKGQAALYEQYF
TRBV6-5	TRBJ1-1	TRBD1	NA	TGTGCCAGCAGTTTCCGGACAGGGAAGAACACTGAAGCTTTCTTT	CASSFRTGKNTEAFF
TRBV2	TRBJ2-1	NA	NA	TGTGCCAGCAGCTCGACTAGTTTCAATGAGCAGTTCTTC	CASSSTSFNEQFF
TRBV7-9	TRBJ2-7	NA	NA	TGTGCCAGCAGCTTGGGGGCAGGGGATGTGGGCGAGCAGTACTTC	CASSLGAGDVGEQYF
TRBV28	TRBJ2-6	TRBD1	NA	TGTGCCAGCACCATGACAGGGGCCCCAACCGTCCTGACTTTC	CASTMTGAPTVLTF
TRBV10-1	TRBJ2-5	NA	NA	TGCGCCAGCAGTGAGTGGTCAAGTCCGGGACTCCACCAAGAGACCCAGTACTTC	CASSEWSSPGLHQETQYF